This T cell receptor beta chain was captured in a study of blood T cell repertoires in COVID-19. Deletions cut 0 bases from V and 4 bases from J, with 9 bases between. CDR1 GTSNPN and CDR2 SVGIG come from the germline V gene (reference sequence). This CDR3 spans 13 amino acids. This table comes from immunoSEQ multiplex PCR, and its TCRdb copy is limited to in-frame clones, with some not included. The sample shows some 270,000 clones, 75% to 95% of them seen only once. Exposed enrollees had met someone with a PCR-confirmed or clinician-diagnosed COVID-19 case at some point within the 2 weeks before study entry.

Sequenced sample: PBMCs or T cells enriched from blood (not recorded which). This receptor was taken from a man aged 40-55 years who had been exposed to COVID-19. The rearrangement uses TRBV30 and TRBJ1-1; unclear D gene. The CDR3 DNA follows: TGTGCCTGGAGTGTACTTGTTGGCACTGAAGCTTTCTTT. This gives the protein CAWSVLVGTEAFF.